A selection of T cell receptor beta chains follows, all from one sample in a study of cytomegalovirus exposure and HLA in healthy donors. Libraries were prepared by immunoSEQ multiplex PCR; TCRdb keeps only in-frame clonotypes and omits some of them. The sample lists more than 150,000 clones, over 75% occurring once. The source material was PBMCs. All receptors come from a man in his forties or fifties in good health and CMV-seropositive. Each CDR3 is given with its conserved first and last residue. The order of the fields is V gene, D gene, J gene, clone size, CDR3 DNA, CDR3 protein. The D gene is left open where the match is weak. Clone size is stated in some rows and not others, as once, few, many or a class when expanded.

TRBV7-2	.	TRBJ1-4	.	TGTGCCAGCAGCCGCCGGTTTAATGAAAAACTGTTTTTT	CASSRRFNEKLFF
TRBV28	.	TRBJ1-6	.	TGTGCCAGCAGTTTATACGGGGATTCACCCCTCCACTTT	CASSLYGDSPLHF
TRBV7-9	.	TRBJ1-5	few	TGTGCCAGCAGCTTAGCCCAGGGGTCGACCAATCAGCCCCAGCATTTT	CASSLAQGSTNQPQHF
TRBV4-3	.	TRBJ1-6	once	TGCGCCAGCAGCCAAGATTATTATAATTCACCCCTCCACTTT	CASSQDYYNSPLHF
TRBV10-1	.	TRBJ2-4	.	TGCGCCAGCAGTGAGAGGAATGGGAGTTTAGCCAAAAACATTCAGTACTTC	CASSERNGSLAKNIQYF
TRBV7-9	TRBD1	TRBJ2-3	.	TGTGCCAGCAGCCTGTCCATTCACAGGGGAATCGCAGATACGCAGTATTTT	CASSLSIHRGIADTQYF
TRBV5-1	.	TRBJ1-5	.	TGCGCCAGCAGCGCGACATCAGCTTCCAATCAGCCCCAGCATTTT	CASSATSASNQPQHF
TRBV19	.	TRBJ1-1	few	TGTGCCAGTAGTATAGCAATACTTGTCAACACTGAAGCTTTCTTT	CASSIAILVNTEAFF
TRBV2	.	TRBJ1-1	few	TGTGCCAGCACCTCGTCGGTCATGAACACTGAAGCTTTCTTT	CASTSSVMNTEAFF
TRBV7-2	TRBD1	TRBJ1-2	.	TGTGCCAGCAGACGTGGACAGGGGAACTATGGCTACACCTTC	CASRRGQGNYGYTF
TRBV5-1	.	TRBJ2-5	.	TGCGCCAGCAGCTTCGTCGGGAACCAAGAGACCCAGTACTTC	CASSFVGNQETQYF
TRBV28	.	TRBJ1-4	.	TGTGCCAGCAGTCCCAGGGGCGAAAAACTGTTTTTT	CASSPRGEKLFF
TRBV10-1	TRBD2	TRBJ2-3	.	TGCGCCAGCAGTGAGAGGACTAGGGGCCCGGGCACAGATACGCAGTATTTT	CASSERTRGPGTDTQYF
TRBV20-1	.	TRBJ1-1	few	TGCAGTGCACAACAAGGGGGTGAAGCTTTCTTT	CSAQQGGEAFF
TRBV28	.	TRBJ1-2	.	TGTGCCAGCACGCCGTGGGGCACCCGTTGGGGCTACACCTTC	CASTPWGTRWGYTF
TRBV11-2	.	TRBJ1-6	.	TGTGCCAGCAGCTTACCCCTAGCACCCCTCCACTTT	CASSLPLAPLHF
TRBV4-3	TRBD1	TRBJ1-1	.	TGCGCCAGCAGCCAAACAGGGGGTAGGAACACTGAAGCTTTCTTT	CASSQTGGRNTEAFF
TRBV5-1	.	TRBJ1-4	.	TGCGCCAGCAGCTACGGACACGTTAATGAAAAACTGTTTTTT	CASSYGHVNEKLFF
TRBV2	.	TRBJ2-5	.	TGTGCCAGCATACCGGCGGGGAGCATCGGGGACCAGTACTTC	CASIPAGSIGDQYF
TRBV27	TRBD1	TRBJ1-2	.	TGTGCCAGCAGCCCAATCCTCGACAGGGAGCACGGCTACACCTTC	CASSPILDREHGYTF